The next 20 T cell receptor beta chains were all read from a single sample in a study of T-cell reconstitution after alpha-beta-depleted transplantation in children. Unique molecular identifiers were incorporated when the TCRbeta library was constructed. TCRdb ran MiXCR on the PCR reads and lists one entry per CDR3 protein. The data contain about 460,000 distinct CDR3 sequences, roughly 11% of them singletons. The specimen was PBMCs, mostly from graft donor cells, collected 180 days after TCRalphabeta/CD19-depleted stem cell transplant. Receptor source: a female patient between 2 and 15 years old who had a stem cell transplant for aplastic anemia, so the T cells may come from the graft donor.

This clonotype was seen a handful of times. This sequence joins TRBV7-9 and TRBJ2-2, with D perhaps TRBD2 (6 bases). Germline-derived CDR1 and CDR2 are SEHNR and FQNEAQ (reference sequence). The CDR3 length is 15 residues. The V and J ends lost 7 bases and 4 bases respectively, with 16 bases between them. CDR3 sequence: CASTPTGEGTGELFF. The CDR3 coding sequence is TGTGCCAGCACCCCGACGGGGGAAGGCACCGGGGAGCTGTTTTTT.

Only a few counts were recorded for this clonotype. This chain uses TRBV7-2 with TRBJ2-1, with D possibly matching TRBD2 (6 bases). Deletions cut 3 bases from V and 10 bases from J, with 13 bases between. The length of the CDR3 is 13 residues. Germline V gene lookup returns CDR1 SGHTA and CDR2 FQGNSA. Written as DNA, the CDR3 is TGTGCCAGCAGCTTGCGGGCGGCGGGGGAGCAGTTCTTC. It encodes CASSLRAAGEQFF. Together with reference TRBV7-2 and TRBJ2-1, the CDR3 gives the full variable domain: GAGVSQSPSNKVTEKGKDVELRCDPISGHTALYWYRQSLGQGLEFLIYFQGNSAPDKSGLPSDRFSAERTGGSVSTLTIQRTQQEDSAVYLCASSLRAAGEQFFGPGTRLTVL.

This clonotype appeared many times. This chain links TRBV20-1 with TRBJ1-5; D is possibly TRBD1 (6 bases). The CDR3 covers 14 residues. V was pared by 3 bases and J by 5 bases, with 14 bases between. Germline V lookup: CDR1 DFQATT, CDR2 SNEGSKA (reference sequence). DNA of the CDR3: TGCAGTGCTAGTCGGGGGGCGTCTGATCAGCCCCAGCATTTT. Amino acids: CSASRGASDQPQHF.

V gene TRBV5-1 combines with J gene TRBJ1-1; a weak D match, TRBD1 (6 bases). Germline CDR1 SGHRS, CDR2 YFSETQ. The CDR3 loop spans 17 amino acids. V was pared by 3 bases and J by 4 bases, with 22 bases between. CDR3 sequence: CASSSTGSGLFFTEAFF. The CDR3 bases are TGCGCCAGCAGCTCTACAGGGTCGGGGCTTTTTTTCACTGAAGCTTTCTTT. Combining the CDR3 with reference TRBV5-1 and TRBJ1-1 gives the whole variable domain KAGVTQTPRYLIKTRGQQVTLSCSPISGHRSVSWYQQTPGQGLQFLFEYFSETQRNKGNFPGRFSGRQFSNSRSEMNVSTLELGDSALYLCASSSTGSGLFFTEAFFGQGTRLTVV.

In its sample, this clonotype was seen a few times. The CDR3 region is CASSSPTSGTGTDTQYF. The CDR3 DNA is TGTGCCAGCAGCTCGCCAACTAGCGGGACTGGCACAGATACGCAGTATTTT. This chain uses TRBV21-1 with TRBJ2-3; the DNA was not used to check the table's D call, TRBD2. TRBV21-1 is designated a pseudogene. The CDR3 length is 17 residues.

This clonotype was detected only a few times. V usage is TRBV7-2 and J usage is TRBJ1-2, with D possibly TRBD1 on 5 matching bases. The ends were cut back, 3 bases at V and 5 bases at J, with 16 bases in the middle. The CDR3 is 15 residues long. Germline V gene sequence: CDR1 SGHTA, CDR2 FQGNSA. The CDR3 loop is CASSFSGTGGYGYTF. The CDR3 DNA is TGTGCCAGCAGCTTCTCCGGGACGGGCGGTTATGGCTACACCTTC.

This clonotype was counted only a few times. This may be a read error, as it is one base from a much larger clone. V and J are TRBV20-1 and TRBJ2-1; 9 bases are shared with TRBD1. Germline loops: CDR1 DFQATT, CDR2 SNEGSKA (reference sequence). V was clipped by 3 bases and J by 9 bases; unmatched bases: 15. CDR3 size: 16 residues. CDR3 loop: CSARGQGPRDRREQFF. DNA for the CDR3: TGCAGTGCTAGGGGACAGGGTCCGCGGGATAGGCGTGAGCAGTTCTTC.

The chain uses TRBV4-1 and TRBJ2-7; D is ambiguous. The germline gives CDR1 MGHRA, CDR2 YSYEKL. Trimming left V 3 bases short and J 2 bases short, with 14 bases between. The length of the CDR3 is 15 residues. This CDR3 is CASSHGRTGPYEQYF. CDR3 coding DNA: TGCGCCAGCAGCCATGGTAGAACTGGACCCTACGAGCAGTACTTC.

This clonotype has only a few counts. This chain links TRBV27 with TRBJ2-2; TRBD2 agrees at 10 bases. CDR3 size: 17 residues. V shed 6 bases, J shed 6 bases, and the junction held 13 bases outside the gene matches. Looked up from germline, CDR1 is MNHEY and CDR2 is SMNVEV (reference sequence). CDR3 in DNA: TGTGCCAGCAGACCCCGACTAAGCGGGAGGGCCCCCGGGGAGCTGTTTTTT. It yields the protein CASRPRLSGRAPGELFF.

The chain combines TRBV6-2 or TRBV6-3 with TRBJ2-1, with D tentatively TRBD1 or TRBD2 (6 bases each). This CDR3 region has 15 residues. The germline gives CDR1 MNHEY, CDR2 SVGEGT. V was cut by 0 bases and J by 9 bases, with 15 bases left in between. The CDR3 sequence is CASSYSRGKGGEQFF. In DNA, the CDR3 is TGTGCCAGCAGTTACTCGAGAGGGAAGGGGGGTGAGCAGTTCTTC.

This clonotype turned up a few times. DNA for the CDR3: TGCGCCAGCAGCTCCCCATTCGGGACTAGCGGGAATCATGAGCAGTTCTTC. This codes for CASSSPFGTSGNHEQFF. The chain uses TRBV5-1 and TRBJ2-1; TRBD2 aligns across 13 bases. The CDR3 length is 17 residues. V lost 3 bases to trimming and J lost 8 bases; unmatched junction nucleotides: 11. Germline assignment: CDR1 SGHRS and CDR2 YFSETQ.

The sample holds many counts of this clonotype. The chain carries TRBV7-2 and TRBJ2-5, with D possibly TRBD1 on 5 matching bases. Trimming pared 0 bases from V and 1 base from J, leaving 9 bases between. The CDR3 is 15 residues long. Germline-derived CDR1 and CDR2 are SGHTA and FQGNSA. CDR3 sequence reads: CASSLASTAQETQYF. The CDR3 DNA is TGTGCCAGCAGCTTAGCGTCGACAGCCCAAGAGACCCAGTACTTC.

V and J are TRBV6-2 or TRBV6-3 and TRBJ2-4, with D possibly being TRBD1 (7 bases). The CDR3 has 17 amino acids. Per germline, CDR1 MNHEY and CDR2 SVGEGT. Trimming cost V 2 bases and J 3 bases, with 17 bases left between them. Here the CDR3 reads CASSYEGQEGYKNIQYF. The DNA for the CDR3 is TGTGCCAGCAGTTACGAAGGACAGGAGGGGTACAAAAACATTCAGTACTTC.

Concerning this clonotype itself: One junction end does not reproduce the germline sequence, and a read error may be involved. J is TRBJ1-1 and V is TRBV2; 7 bases match TRBD1. In germline, CDR1 is SNHLY, CDR2 FYNNEI. The CDR3 is 15 amino acids. CDR3 loop: CASTPGGTVNTEASF. In DNA, the CDR3 is TGTGCCAGCACCCCGGGGGGGACAGTGAACACTGAAGCTTCCTTT.

The chain employs TRBV4-3 and TRBJ1-3; D may be TRBD1 (5 bases). Trimming pared 0 bases from V and 1 base from J, leaving 13 bases between. Germline V CDR1 and CDR2: LGHNA, YSLEER. The length of the CDR3 is 17 residues. CDR3 sequence reads: CASSQDLGGISGNTIYF. The CDR3 coding sequence is TGCGCCAGCAGCCAAGATCTCGGGGGAATATCTGGAAACACCATATATTTT.

This clonotype showed up just a few times. This chain links TRBV7-9 with TRBJ2-2; weak D call: TRBD1 (6 bases). Germline lookup yields CDR1 SEHNR and CDR2 FQNEAQ (reference sequence). This CDR3 has 16 residues. V lost 5 bases and J lost 0, with 13 bases in between. As DNA, the CDR3 is TGTGCCAGCAGCCCCTCCGGACAGCCGAACACCGGGGAGCTGTTTTTT. Amino acids: CASSPSGQPNTGELFF.

This clonotype was counted many times. Germline is not matched at one junction end, which may reflect a read error. The gene calls are TRBV5-1 and TRBJ1-2; 7 positions match TRBD1. CDR1 and CDR2 (germline): SGHRS, YFSETQ. The CDR3 covers 14 residues. The CDR3 here is CASSSTDRAYGYTF. As DNA, the CDR3 is TGTGCCAGCAGTTCGACCGACAGGGCCTATGGCTACACCTTC.

Many counts were recorded for this clonotype. The chain links TRBV9 to TRBJ1-1; D is unresolved. CDR3 length: 16 amino acids. Trimming stripped 0 bases from V and 0 bases from J, with 12 bases between. Germline values: CDR1 SGDLS, CDR2 YYNGEE. The CDR3 sequence is CASSVGGYSVNTEAFF. CDR3 bases: TGTGCCAGCAGCGTAGGCGGGTATAGTGTGAACACTGAAGCTTTCTTT.

V and J are TRBV3-1 and TRBJ1-2, with D unclear. Germline V gene sequence: CDR1 LGHDT, CDR2 YNNKEL (reference sequence). With 1 base removed from V and 4 bases from J, the gap between germline ends came to 10 bases. This CDR3 contains 14 residues. This CDR3 is CASSQGRSSYGYTF. DNA for the CDR3: TGTGCCAGCAGCCAAGGTAGGAGCTCCTATGGCTACACCTTC.

This clonotype appeared a few times. V usage is TRBV12-3 or TRBV12-4 and J usage is TRBJ2-1; 7 nucleotides match TRBD2. The V gene end was trimmed by 5 bases and the J gene end by 2 bases; junction bases not matched to a gene: 9. The CDR3 extends over 16 amino acids. The DNA for the CDR3 is TGTGCCAGCAGTCAGGGCGGGAGAGAGGCCTACAATGAGCAGTTCTTC. This translates into CASSQGGREAYNEQFF.